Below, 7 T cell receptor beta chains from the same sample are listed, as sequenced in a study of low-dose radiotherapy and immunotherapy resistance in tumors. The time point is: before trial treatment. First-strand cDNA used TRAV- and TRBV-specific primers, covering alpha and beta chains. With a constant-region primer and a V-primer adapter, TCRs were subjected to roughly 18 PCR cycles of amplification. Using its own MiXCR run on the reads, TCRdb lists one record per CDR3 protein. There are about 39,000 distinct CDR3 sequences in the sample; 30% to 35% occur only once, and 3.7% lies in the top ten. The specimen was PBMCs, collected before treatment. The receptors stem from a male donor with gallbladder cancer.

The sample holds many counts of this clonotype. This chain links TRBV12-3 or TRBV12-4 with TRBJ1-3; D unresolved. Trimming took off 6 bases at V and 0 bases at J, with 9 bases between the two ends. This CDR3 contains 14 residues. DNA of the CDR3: TGTGCCAGCAGACCACAACGCTCTGGAAACACCATATATTTT. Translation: CASRPQRSGNTIYF.

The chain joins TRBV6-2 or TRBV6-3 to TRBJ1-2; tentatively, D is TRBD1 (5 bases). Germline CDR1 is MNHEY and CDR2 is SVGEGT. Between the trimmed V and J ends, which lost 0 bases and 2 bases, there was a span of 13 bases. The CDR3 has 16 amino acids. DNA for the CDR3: TGTGCCAGCAGTTACTCGACGGAGGACACGAACTATGGCTACACCTTC. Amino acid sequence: CASSYSTEDTNYGYTF.

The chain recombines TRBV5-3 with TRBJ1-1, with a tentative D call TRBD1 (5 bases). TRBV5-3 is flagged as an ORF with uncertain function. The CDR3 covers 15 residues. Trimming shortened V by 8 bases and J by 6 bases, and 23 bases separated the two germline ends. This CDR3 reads CASRDSGGIVPEAFF. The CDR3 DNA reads TGTGCCAGCAGAGACTCGGGGGGAATAGTCCCTGAAGCTTTCTTT.

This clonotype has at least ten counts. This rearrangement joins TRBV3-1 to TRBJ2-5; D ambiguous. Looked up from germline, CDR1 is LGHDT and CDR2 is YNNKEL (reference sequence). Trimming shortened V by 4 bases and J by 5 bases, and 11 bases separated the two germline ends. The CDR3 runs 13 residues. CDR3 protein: CASSRNRRETQYF. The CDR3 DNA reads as TGTGCCAGCAGCCGTAACCGCCGGGAGACCCAGTACTTC.

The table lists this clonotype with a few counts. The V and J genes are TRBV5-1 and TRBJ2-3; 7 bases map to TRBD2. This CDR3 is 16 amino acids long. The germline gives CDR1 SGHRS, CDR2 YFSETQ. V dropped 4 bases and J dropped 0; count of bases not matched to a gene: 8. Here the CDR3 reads CASSPGVRGSTDTQYF. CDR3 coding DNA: TGCGCCAGCAGCCCGGGGGTGCGGGGGAGCACAGATACGCAGTATTTT.

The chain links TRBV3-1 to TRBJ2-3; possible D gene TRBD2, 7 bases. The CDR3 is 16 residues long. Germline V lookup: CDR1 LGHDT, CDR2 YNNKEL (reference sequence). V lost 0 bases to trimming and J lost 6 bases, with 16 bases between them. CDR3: CASSQDGRGRWDTQYF. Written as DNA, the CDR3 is TGTGCCAGCAGCCAAGATGGGCGGGGGCGATGGGATACGCAGTATTTT.

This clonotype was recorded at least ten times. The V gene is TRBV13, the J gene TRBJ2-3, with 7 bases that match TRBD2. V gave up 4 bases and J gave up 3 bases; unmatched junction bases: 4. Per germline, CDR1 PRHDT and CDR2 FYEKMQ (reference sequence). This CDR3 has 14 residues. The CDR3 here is CASSYREVTDTQYF. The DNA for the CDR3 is TGTGCCAGCAGCTACCGGGAGGTGACAGATACGCAGTATTTT.